The 2 T cell receptor beta chains below all came from one sample that was sequenced in a study of a mutant IDH1 vaccine in newly diagnosed glioma. The time point: week 5, during vaccination. Each vaccine dose was 300 ug of mutant IDH1 20-mer peptide, with topical imiquimod. These TCRs are of unknown antigen specificity. Profiled with immunoSEQ multiplex PCR; TCRdb holds only in-frame clones, not every one. The sample records tens of thousands of clones, about 91% being singletons. The source was PBMCs, collected from a glioma patient whose treatment included an IDH1 peptide vaccine. Receptor source: a woman in her fifties or sixties with glioma.

V is TRBV9 and J is TRBJ2-1; no definite D call. This CDR3 region has 13 residues. V gave up 0 bases and J gave up 8 bases, with 9 bases separating them. CDR1 and CDR2 from the germline V gene are SGDLS and YYNGEE. CDR3 in DNA: TGTGCCAGCAGCGTAGACGAGGTGCATGAGCAGTTCTTC. Amino acids: CASSVDEVHEQFF.

CDR3 sequence reads: CSVSRAATNEKLFF. The CDR3 region has the DNA TGCAGCGTCTCACGGGCAGCAACTAATGAAAAACTGTTTTTT. This sequence joins TRBV29-1 and TRBJ1-4; unclear D gene. Trimming stripped 6 bases from V and 0 bases from J, with 11 bases between. Looked up from germline, CDR1 is SQVTM and CDR2 is ANQGSEA. This CDR3 contains 14 residues.